The following is a TCR beta chain sequence with its context. Antigen: not known. The V gene lost 1 base and the J gene lost 4 bases, with 10 bases spanning the gap. CDR1 and CDR2 from the germline V gene are SEHNR and FQNEAQ (reference sequence). This CDR3 comprises 14 residues. Profiled with immunoSEQ multiplex PCR; TCRdb holds only in-frame clones, not every one. The sample holds about 9,600 clones, about three fifths seen once. This sample was taken from a study of neoadjuvant anti-PD-1 for oral cavity cancer. General observations from the study: Treg/Th17 ratio rose with pretreatment blood and fell with post-treatment tumor TCRbeta clonality.

Specified time point: after neoadjuvant nivolumab, at surgical resection. Patients were newly diagnosed with stage II-IVA oral cavity squamous cell carcinoma without prior systemic or radiation treatment. Blood cells were analyzed directly, without culture or expansion. This rearrangement joins TRBV7-9 to TRBJ1-2; D not certain. This TCR was recovered from a person aged 40 to 85 with oral cavity squamous cell carcinoma. The material was PBMCs, obtained after nivolumab (anti-PD-1) treatment. In nucleotides, the CDR3 is TGTGCCAGCAGCTTAGGGGGATTAAGCTATGGCTACACCTTC. Protein product: CASSLGGLSYGYTF.